A single sample gave rise to the 19 T cell receptor beta chains below, sequenced in a study of vaccination effects on CD4 cells after COVID-19. Antigens of these TCRs are unknown. Expansion with viral peptide pools was applied to antigen-specific CD4+ T cells by the ViraFEST assay prior to sequencing. Culture proceeded for more than 8 days, and CD4+ T cells were then isolated. The vaccine given was either BNT162b2 or mRNA-1273, in two doses. The method was immunoSEQ multiplex PCR; TCRdb's version includes in-frame clones alone and lacks a portion of them. The table has around 60,000 clones, more than 70% seen once. Material: CD4+ T cells from PBMCs cultured with HCoV-229E spike peptides, obtained after COVID-19 vaccination. These receptors all stem from a human donor who received a COVID-19 vaccine.

This clone was found a few times. The chain combines TRBV11-2 with TRBJ2-2; tentative D call: TRBD2 (6 bases). The V end lost 5 bases, the J end lost 2 bases, and 15 bases lay between the germline ends. The CDR3 is 16 amino acids. Germline V gene lookup returns CDR1 SGHAT and CDR2 FQNNGV. CDR3 nucleotide sequence: TGTGCCAGCAGCCCGTTGGCGGGGACTAACACCGGGGAGCTGTTTTTT. This sequence encodes CASSPLAGTNTGELFF.

This chain uses TRBV12-5 with TRBJ2-2; D tentatively reads TRBD1 or TRBD2 (6 bases each). This CDR3 has 14 amino acids. Germline CDR1 is LGHNT and CDR2 is FRNRAP. Trimming left V 6 bases short and J 1 base short, with 9 bases between. As DNA, the CDR3 is TGTGCTAGTGGCCGGGGGCAGAACACCGGGGAGCTGTTTTTT. Protein sequence: CASGRGQNTGELFF.

This clone has only a few counts. The chain is built from TRBV7-9 and TRBJ2-7; perhaps TRBD1 as D (5 bases). Germline-derived CDR1 and CDR2 are SEHNR and FQNEAQ (reference sequence). This CDR3 comprises 14 residues. The germline V and J ends were trimmed by 5 bases and 0 bases, with 11 bases remaining between them. CDR3 DNA sequence: TGTGCCAGCAGCCGAAACAGGAGCTCCTACGAGCAGTACGTC. It codes for CASSRNRSSYEQYV.

The chain couples TRBV3-1 (or the pseudogene TRBV3-2) to TRBJ2-3, with TRBD1 identical over 9 bases. The trim removed 4 bases at V and 1 base at J, leaving 3 bases unmatched. Germline V gene data show CDR1 as LGHDT and CDR2 as YNNKEL (reference sequence). The CDR3 has 15 amino acids. In nucleotides, the CDR3 is TGTGCCAGCAGCCCTAGACAGGGGGGCACAGATACGCAGTATTTT. Amino acids: CASSPRQGGTDTQYF.

The chain is built from TRBV6-6 and TRBJ1-1, with a possible D match to TRBD1 (5 bases). V lost 7 bases and J lost 2, with 14 bases in between. The V gene's germline CDR1 is MNHNY and CDR2 SVGAGI (reference sequence). This CDR3 comprises 14 residues. The chain's CDR3 is CASIKGYGNTEAFF. CDR3 in DNA: TGTGCCAGCATCAAGGGGTACGGAAACACTGAAGCTTTCTTT.

This sequence joins TRBV7-2 and TRBJ1-3; D is possibly TRBD1 (5 bases). This CDR3 has 15 amino acids. V shed 6 bases and J shed 2 bases, with 14 bases lying between them. CDR1 is SGHTA and CDR2 is FQGNSA in the germline V gene. The CDR3 protein is CASSRGTAPGNTIYF. CDR3 DNA sequence: TGTGCCAGCAGTCGTGGGACGGCCCCTGGAAACACCATATATTTT.

With regard to this clone: Its ends do not fully match the called genes, so a read error is possible. This chain uses TRBV4-2 with TRBJ2-5; D might be TRBD2 (6 bases). Per the germline V gene, CDR1 is LGHNA and CDR2 is YNFKEQ. The CDR3 runs to 14 residues. CDR3 residues: CASSQGGEGHYRDF. The CDR3 DNA reads TGTGCCAGCAGCCAAGGGGGGGAAGGCCACTATCGGGACTTC.

This clone came up a few times. The CDR3 loop is CASQGAWGAFF. The CDR3 DNA is TGTGCCAGTCAGGGGGCTTGGGGTGCTTTCTTT. The V and J genes are TRBV19 and TRBJ1-1; 8 nucleotides align to TRBD1. Trimming cost V 8 bases and J 11 bases; bases outside gene matches: 7. The germline CDR1 and CDR2 sequences are LNHDA and SQIVND (reference sequence). CDR3 length equals 11 residues.

This chain connects TRBV6-6 to TRBJ1-2; D uncertain. Germline V gene data show CDR1 as MNHNY and CDR2 as SVGAGI (reference sequence). The V and J ends lost 7 bases and 8 bases respectively, with 17 bases between them. CDR3 length: 13 amino acids. CDR3 amino acids: CASNPTGFGGYTF. The CDR3 region has the DNA TGTGCCAGCAACCCAACGGGGTTCGGCGGCTACACCTTC.

V usage is TRBV6-5 and J usage is TRBJ1-2; D possibly corresponds to TRBD1 (6 bases). Germline CDR1 and CDR2: MNHEY and SVGAGI. The CDR3 is made up of 12 amino acids. V shed 6 bases and J shed 10 bases, with 15 bases lying between them. The CDR3 here is CASRGTPDVYTF. The CDR3 DNA reads as TGTGCCAGCAGGGGGACACCCGATGTCTACACCTTC.

The rearrangement joins TRBV6-5 to TRBJ2-7; D is ambiguous. V shed 6 bases and J shed 2 bases, with 14 bases lying between them. CDR3 size: 14 residues. The germline V gene encodes CDR1 MNHEY and CDR2 SVGAGI. The CDR3 reads CASRWSFETYEQYV. In DNA form, the CDR3 reads TGTGCCAGCAGGTGGTCATTCGAAACCTACGAGCAGTACGTC.

The chain employs TRBV7-8 and TRBJ1-2; D not certain. This CDR3 has 12 amino acids. CDR1 is SGHVS and CDR2 is FQNEAQ in the germline V gene. The V and J ends lost 5 bases and 8 bases respectively, with 12 bases between them. The CDR3 here is CASSLNPAGYTF. DNA for the CDR3: TGTGCCAGCAGCCTAAACCCGGCCGGCTACACCTTC. Drawing the rest from reference TRBV7-8 and TRBJ1-2, the complete variable domain is GAGVSQSPRYKVAKRGQDVALRCDPISGHVSLFWYQQALGQGPEFLTYFQNEAQLDKSGLPSDRFFAERPEGSVSTLKIQRTQQEDSAVYLCASSLNPAGYTFGSGTRLTVV.

This sequence joins TRBV4-1 and TRBJ1-5; no definite D call. Germline loops: CDR1 MGHRA, CDR2 YSYEKL. The CDR3 sequence is 14 residues long. Trimming removed 1 base at V and 3 bases at J, with 7 bases between. The CDR3 loop reads CASSQGLLNQPQHF. The CDR3 DNA sequence: TGCGCCAGCAGCCAAGGATTGCTCAATCAGCCCCAGCATTTT.

The V call is TRBV5-6, the J call TRBJ1-5; D remains unclear. V lost 3 bases and J lost 4, with 8 bases in between. CDR3 size: 13 residues. Germline V CDR1 and CDR2: SGHDT, YYEEEE. The CDR3 loop is CASSSEGNQPQHF. CDR3 in DNA: TGTGCCAGCAGCTCCGAAGGGAATCAGCCCCAGCATTTT.

This clone occurred once. This chain joins TRBV29-1 and TRBJ2-5, with 11 bases matching TRBD2. Trimming cost V 6 bases and J 5 bases; bases outside gene matches: 11. In germline, CDR1 is SQVTM, CDR2 ANQGSEA. The CDR3 length is 15 residues. The CDR3 region is CSVDLSGGAGETQYF. CDR3 DNA: TGCAGCGTCGATCTTAGCGGGGGGGCTGGGGAGACCCAGTACTTC.

The rearrangement links TRBV19 to TRBJ1-3; no definite D call. Trimming left V 7 bases short and J 2 bases short, with 15 bases between. There are 15 residues in the CDR3. Germline V CDR1 and CDR2: LNHDA, SQIVND (reference sequence). The CDR3: CASIRRNDAGNTIYF. In DNA form, the CDR3 reads TGTGCCAGTATACGACGGAATGACGCTGGAAACACCATATATTTT.

V and J are TRBV9 and TRBJ2-3, with 7 bases that match TRBD1. CDR3 length equals 14 residues. The J segment lost 4 bases and the V segment lost 4 bases, leaving 6 bases of the junction unmatched. Germline lookup yields CDR1 SGDLS and CDR2 YYNGEE. CDR3 in amino acids: CASSTTGAADTQYF. As DNA, the CDR3 is TGTGCCAGCAGCACCACAGGGGCCGCAGATACGCAGTATTTT.

The chain carries TRBV18 and TRBJ2-5; no definite D call. Germline values: CDR1 KGHSH, CDR2 LQKENI. The CDR3 runs to 14 residues. Trimming cost V 3 bases and J 5 bases, with 13 bases left between them. The CDR3 here is CASSPRYLRETQYF. DNA for the CDR3: TGTGCCAGCTCACCCCGCTACTTGCGGGAGACCCAGTACTTC.

The chain is built from TRBV24-1 and TRBJ2-1; 10 positions agree with TRBD1. Trimming at V came to 3 bases and at J to 6 bases, leaving 4 bases not matched to a gene. The V gene's germline CDR1 is KGHDR and CDR2 SFDVKD. The CDR3 has 15 residues. The CDR3 DNA follows: TGTGCCACCAGTGATCCCCGGACAGGGGGCAATGAGCAGTTCTTC. Translated: CATSDPRTGGNEQFF.